This T cell receptor (beta chain) stems from a study of cytomegalovirus exposure and HLA in healthy donors (dated by TCRdb to about 2017). Notes on the research overall: An earlier analysis of some 550 of the donors reported 250 to 300 Gb of sequence data and 117 million unique TCR beta sequences from approximately 180 million T cells. A separate validation cohort of about 110 different subjects was used in addition to the roughly 720-subject first cohort. All discovery cohort repertoires had been generated on a single sequencing platform. In the later analysis, no new phenotypic data were used to find candidate immune exposures; instead, reliance was placed on TCR beta sequences and their occurrence across donors. Alongside the repertoire data, information on donor age, sex, ethnicity and CMV serostatus was compiled. Genome-wide SNP genotypes for about 60% of the 666 donors were used in a later genetic analysis, which treated that subset as a discovery cohort. The study used immunosequencing to profile the T cell repertoires of some 600 subjects and linked those repertoires to cytomegalovirus serostatus. In a later analysis, previously published TCR beta repertoires from 550 to 750 donors were re-analyzed and high-resolution HLA genotyping was added so that TCR occurrence patterns could be studied. Both class I and class II loci were covered by HLA typing, at four-digit resolution. An early release that covered about 600 HLA-typed donors contained about 300 gigabases of sequencing data and 70 million to 100 million unique TCR sequences. Roughly five DR-DQ haplotypes were handled as single units for association and clustering because linkage in the cohort was strong. Typing coverage differed by locus: A, B, C, DRB1 and DQB1 were typed in roughly 620-630 donors, DQA1 in 500 to 550, DPA1 in 600 to 610, and DPB1 in 450 to 480. Among the roughly 380 genotyped donors, approximately 76% belonged to the genetic ancestry cluster associated with self-reported Caucasian donors. On average, about 200,000 unique TCR beta nucleotide sequences were sequenced per donor among 398 genotyped donors of the cohort, with 15% to 20% of those sequences being non-productive. The study aimed to test whether signatures of past pathogen exposure could be identified by cataloging public T cell receptors. High-throughput TCR immunosequencing, statistical association of individual TCRs with disease status, and machine learning were combined to predict cytomegalovirus infection status. In an earlier analysis of several hundred of the donors, high-throughput TCR beta sequencing was used to judge whether each TCR beta V gene segment behaved as functional or pseudogenic.

The cohort consisted of some 670 healthy bone marrow donors. All cohort members were sampled while nominally healthy, although unrecorded immune exposures were likely present. The donor was CMV seropositive and was included in the group of 290 or so seropositive cohort members. A peripheral blood sample was provided by each donor, and peripheral blood mononuclear cells were used for TCR beta sequencing. The Qiagen DNeasy Blood Extraction Kit was used to extract genomic DNA from the blood cell samples. Reading from cysteine to phenylalanine, the CDR3 counts 18 amino acids. The retained sequence is limited to the CDR3, 54 bases, with the frame set at the first base. Sequences LGHNT (CDR1) and FRNRAP (CDR2) are obtained from the germline V gene. Trimming removed 1 base from V and 0 bases from J, leaving 18 bases between the germline ends. Notes on this clone: It lacks a known antigen. Per-base quality was not reported, and no clone a single base away is much larger than it.

Beyond this particular receptor, the publication reports: When HLA alleles, especially DR and DQ, strongly co-occurred, attributing TCR associations to individual alleles was difficult. Compared with the roughly 700-donor mean, donors in an Asian-associated ancestry cluster had fewer N-insertions in productive TCRs, according to a later genetic analysis. A further reported finding was that TCR beta sequences accurately predicted the HLA-A and HLA-B alleles for most subjects in the first cohort. In a later analysis, HLA-associated TCR beta chains were found to be more clonally expanded and to have lower generation probabilities than equally common non-associated chains. In vitro tests confirmed that a few of the cytomegalovirus-associated TCR beta chains recognize cytomegalovirus antigens. According to a later analysis, most CMV-associated TCR beta chains appeared to be HLA-restricted, and the HLA associations seemed to be driven largely by CMV exposure. The authors suggested that the approach could potentially be generalized to other disease states and immunological phenotypes. The sequencing pipeline was judged likely to have produced a cluster of highly shared sequence variants as a technical artifact. Because the 87-base-pair reads could not distinguish some IMGT-functional V segments, including TRBV6-2 and TRBV6-3, those segments were excluded. In the study, around 150 TCR beta chains were listed as associated with cytomegalovirus. The presence/absence analyses assumed that sequencing depth was roughly uniform across donors, and that assumption may not be true. Most TCR sequences were observed very rarely across donors, whereas some public TCRs were present in many individuals. The cohort was sequenced for TCR beta chains only, and without alpha or paired-chain data the features that could be detected were limited. The classifier was reported to diagnose cytomegalovirus status with high specificity and sensitivity in both the original cohort and the validation cohort. Several of the top co-occurrence clusters appeared to be linked to parvovirus B19, influenza, CMV and Epstein-Barr virus, according to a later analysis. Because counts were too low, fewer than 20 rarely observed V segments, including chromosome 9 orphons, were excluded from the earlier analysis of about 500 of the donors. Specific HLA alleles were associated with roughly 17,000 TCR beta sequences at a false discovery rate of 0.05 in a later analysis. In a later analysis, the rate of TCR association differed among HLA loci, with DRB1 alleles having the most associated TCRs and HLA-C alleles having the fewest. For the cohort, immune exposure information was limited to CMV serostatus. An association between a missense DCLRE1C variant and V-gene and J-gene trimming of TCR beta chains was found in a later genetic analysis and replicated in an independent cohort. Linkage disequilibrium might explain the correlated functional status among segregating V segments, but an unknown experimental factor could not be excluded. Because HLA typing was unavailable for some donors at each locus, only the typed subset was used in association tests. In an earlier analysis of some 500 of the donors, most TCR beta V segments appeared in productive rearrangements about 87% or about 30% of the time, broadly matching IMGT annotations.

To prepare the library, the immunoSEQ multiplex PCR assay was applied. For the multiplex PCR, a mixture combining 60 forward primers for TCR Vbeta segments and 13 reverse primers for TCR Jbeta segments was used. The CDR3 region of rearranged TCR beta genes was amplified from genomic DNA by a multiplex PCR assay. On the Illumina HiSeq System, the amplified TCR beta libraries were sequenced as 87-base-pair reads. For the original study's pipeline: Across the roughly 600 repertoires, a later analysis counted 75 million to 90 million unique TCR beta chains, approximately 10 million of which were shared by at least two donors. To remove PCR and sequencing errors, raw reads were error-corrected and collapsed into unique sequences using a nearest-neighbor algorithm that merged closely related sequences. To assign V, D and J gene segments, CDR3 sequences were aligned to IMGT reference sequences. Each retained sequence needed at least a six-nucleotide match to both a V gene segment and a J gene segment. A rearrangement counted as productive if the CDR3 had no stop codons and remained in frame with V and J, and every other rearrangement counted as non-productive. CDR3 was defined by IMGT convention, running from the second conserved V-encoded cysteine to the conserved J-encoded phenylalanine. The earlier analysis of about 620 of the donors excluded sequences that lacked an unambiguous match to a single V gene segment. An earlier analysis of 500 to 600 of the donors classified V segments as functional when productive rearrangements were above 56.7% and as segregating when the standard deviation between donors was above 5%. A statistical classification framework was built to diagnose cytomegalovirus status from the catalog of TCR beta chain sequences. In a later analysis, TCR nucleotide sequences were compared against IMGT/GENE-DB human TR gene sequences so that V and J genes could be assigned. In a later analysis, CDR3 sequences and most-parsimonious VDJ recombination scenarios were assigned using the TCRdist pipeline. A later analysis defined each TCR beta chain by its CDR3 amino acid sequence plus V-gene family, and excluded reads lacking a unique V-gene family. To address suspected cross-contamination and a sequencing artifact, a later analysis removed approximately 600 highly shared, low-generation-probability nucleotide sequences. A later analysis calculated a clonal expansion index for each public chain from normalized within-repertoire ranks of inferred template counts. In a later analysis, generation probabilities were computed with a VDJ recombination model fitted to out-of-frame rearrangements, and the resulting probabilities were checked against IGoR. In a later analysis, TCR-TCR, TCR-HLA and TCR-CMV co-occurrence was scored with hypergeometric tests, and a repertoire-size bias correction was applied to TCR pairs. In a later analysis, false discovery rates were estimated by permuting HLA or CMV assignments 20 times. A later analysis grouped co-occurring TCRs with DBSCAN, adding TCRdist sequence similarity when clustering within HLA-allele-positive subsets. Repertoires with fewer than 30,000 or more than 120,000 public chains were left out of co-occurrence clustering, as were a few repertoires with anomalous nucleotide sharing. TCRdb carries this immuneACCESS record with in-frame sequences only. Its versions omit some clonotypes, under half of them owing to an unresolved V gene in the studies checked, with the rest unexplained. Clonal size and the V and J genes are those of that table, whereas D and trimming came from the DNA. The sample records 100,000 to 150,000 clones, about two thirds of which are singletons. Of the sample, under 3% is held by the ten largest clones.

The sequenced sample was PBMCs. The TCR comes from a woman aged 60-75 years in good health and CMV-seropositive. The chain is assembled from TRBV12-5 and TRBJ1-1, and perhaps TRBD1 as D gene, on 5 matching bases. The DNA sequence reads TGTGCTAGTGGTTTGGGGGGCGGGACCTTGTCGATGAACACTGAAGCTTTCTTT. Translation gives CASGLGGGTLSMNTEAFF. Outside the CDR3, residues come from the reference TRBV12-5 and TRBJ1-1 proteins, so the full variable domain is: DARVTQTPRHKVTEMGQEVTMRCQPILGHNTVFWYRQTMMQGLELLAYFRNRAPLDDSGMPKDRFSAEMPDATLATLKIQPSEPRDSAVYFCASGLGGGTLSMNTEAFFGQGTRLTVV.